Shown below are 13 T cell receptor beta chains from a single sample sequenced in a study of beta chain features in type 1 diabetes. Regarding the study as a whole: Significant though moderate, a shortening of TCRB CDR3s appeared in all four CD4+ subsets of Type 1 diabetes patients.

No antigen is known for these receptors. The authors reverse transcribed all of the isolated RNA, so sequencing captured expressed TCRB transcripts. TCRdb's table, derived via immunoSEQ multiplex PCR, lists solely in-frame clones and lacks some. The repertoire holds approximately 280,000 clones, with over 12% as singletons. Sequenced material: naive CD4+ T cells from blood. These receptors were taken from a man aged 18-30 years with type 1 diabetes.

The V gene is TRBV7-8, the J gene TRBJ2-3; 9 positions match TRBD2. Per the germline V gene, CDR1 is SGHVS and CDR2 is FQNEAQ. The V segment lost 5 bases and the J segment 5 bases; nucleotides outside the gene matches: 14. The CDR3 loop spans 17 amino acids. The CDR3 region has the DNA TGTGCCAGCAGCGAGAGCGAGCCTAGCGGGGTGGGAGATACGCAGTATTTT. Its protein is CASSESEPSGVGDTQYF.

This rearrangement joins TRBV10-3 to TRBJ2-1, with 10 bases identical to TRBD1. The CDR3 is made up of 15 amino acids. CDR1 and CDR2 (germline): ENHRY, SYGVKD. Germline trimming cut 8 bases from V and 6 bases from J; bases unmatched to any gene: 10. CDR3 in amino acids: CAIAGQGWDSNEQFF. CDR3 bases: TGTGCCATCGCGGGACAGGGGTGGGATTCCAATGAGCAGTTCTTC.

This clone came up a few times. The rearrangement links TRBV14 to TRBJ2-1, with 7 positions matching TRBD2. Germline V CDR1 and CDR2: SGHDN, FVKESK. The CDR3 is made up of 14 amino acids. The J segment lost 6 bases and the V segment lost 4 bases, leaving 6 bases of the junction unmatched. CDR3 in amino acids: CASSLSRGVNEQFF. In DNA form, the CDR3 reads TGTGCCAGCAGCCTATCTCGGGGGGTCAATGAGCAGTTCTTC.

The count of this clone is one. V gene TRBV6-5 combines with J gene TRBJ2-5; 15 bases fit TRBD2. V lost 2 bases, J lost 4 bases, and 2 bases stayed unmatched. This CDR3 is built from 16 residues. The V gene's germline CDR1 is MNHEY and CDR2 SVGAGI. This chain's CDR3 is CASSYGLAGGGETQYF. Written as DNA, the CDR3 is TGTGCCAGCAGTTACGGACTAGCGGGGGGGGGAGAGACCCAGTACTTC.

The chain employs TRBV9 and TRBJ2-1, with unresolved D. The germline V gene encodes CDR1 SGDLS and CDR2 YYNGEE. V was clipped by 4 bases and J by 7 bases, with 21 bases between them. CDR3 length equals 16 residues. CDR3 DNA sequence: TGTGCCAGCAGCCCCCGCCTACTGGAAGGAGATAATGAGCAGTTCTTC. Amino acid sequence: CASSPRLLEGDNEQFF.

J is TRBJ2-7 and V is TRBV7-2; 10 nucleotides agree with TRBD1. V lost 5 bases and J lost 2; bases outside the gene matches: 9. There are 16 residues in the CDR3. Germline CDR1 and CDR2: SGHTA and FQGNSA. The CDR3 sequence: CASSPDRGHLAYEQYF. The CDR3 DNA is TGTGCCAGCAGCCCCGACAGGGGGCATCTGGCCTACGAGCAGTACTTC.

The gene calls are TRBV27 and TRBJ2-1, with 7 positions matching TRBD2. CDR3 length: 14 amino acids. V trimming: 6 bases; J trimming: 5 bases; junction bases outside the gene matches: 7. Looked up from germline, CDR1 is MNHEY and CDR2 is SMNVEV (reference sequence). The CDR3 DNA reads TGTGCCAGCAGCCCTCGACTAGCCCACAATGAGCAGTTCTTC. It codes for CASSPRLAHNEQFF.

This clone showed up just a few times. The chain carries TRBV11-2 and TRBJ2-5; D not certain. V was clipped by 6 bases and J by 1 base, with 12 bases between them. This CDR3 is 14 amino acids long. Per the germline V gene, CDR1 is SGHAT and CDR2 is FQNNGV. The CDR3 nucleotides are TGTGCCAGCAGTCCAGTACCGTTCCAAGAGACCCAGTACTTC. As protein: CASSPVPFQETQYF.

This clone was picked up a small number of times. CDR3 sequence reads: CASRTTGTMGEQYF. The CDR3, as DNA: TGTGCCAGCAGGACGACAGGGACAATGGGCGAGCAGTACTTC. This rearrangement joins TRBV25-1 to TRBJ2-7, with 7 bases aligning to TRBD1. Looked up from germline, CDR1 is MGHDK and CDR2 is SYGVNS. After removal of 6 bases from V and 6 bases from J, the junction contained 11 bases not matched to a gene. CDR3 length: 14 residues.

This clone turned up a few times. The chain is built from TRBV5-1 and TRBJ1-2; D call uncertain. Trimming removed 0 bases from V and 4 bases from J, with 10 bases in between. The CDR3 is made up of 14 amino acids. CDR1 is SGHRS and CDR2 is YFSETQ in the germline V gene. The CDR3 sequence is CASSLGQRSYGYTF. CDR3 nucleotides: TGCGCCAGCAGCTTGGGCCAACGGAGCTATGGCTACACCTTC.

V and J are TRBV7-7 and TRBJ2-1; 9 nucleotides align to TRBD2. This CDR3 is built from 16 residues. Germline V gene sequence: CDR1 SSHAT, CDR2 FNYEAQ (reference sequence). V lost 8 bases, J lost 0 bases, and 8 bases stayed unmatched. CDR3 in DNA: TGTGCCAGCTCCCCCCTGACTAGCGGCTCCTACAATGAGCAGTTCTTC. Translated, it gives CASSPLTSGSYNEQFF.

The chain couples TRBV6-1 to TRBJ2-1; TRBD2 matches 8 bases. V lost 4 bases, J lost 5 bases, and 10 bases stayed unmatched. The CDR3 spans 16 residues. Germline-derived CDR1 and CDR2 are MNHNS and SASEGT. CDR3 nucleotide sequence: TGTGCCAGCAGTGCAATCCCACTAGCGGCAGACAATGAGCAGTTCTTC. This encodes CASSAIPLAADNEQFF.

As DNA, the CDR3 is TGTGCCAGCAGCCCGCGGACAGGGGAGGCCGGGGAGCTGTTTTTT. Translating it yields CASSPRTGEAGELFF. V is TRBV7-9 and J is TRBJ2-2; 9 bases are shared with TRBD1. V gave up 5 bases and J gave up 6 bases; unmatched junction bases: 7. Germline V lookup: CDR1 SEHNR, CDR2 FQNEAQ (reference sequence). The CDR3 totals 15 residues.